The sequence of this T cell receptor beta chain was determined in a study of T cell responses to AZD1222 COVID-19 vaccine (TCRdb year 2021). Looking at the study overall: Because spike-specific TCR depth and breadth did not differ between the two schedules, AZD1222 recipients who got a second dose at roughly 4 weeks were pooled with those who got a second dose at roughly 12 weeks. Trial participants were enrolled by age into subgroups of 18-55, 56-69 and 70-plus years, and roughly 150, 30 and 60 TCR-sequenced participants, respectively, were included in these subgroups. TCR sequencing was performed for about 240 trial participants, of whom 200 to 210 were given two doses of AZD1222 and some 25 were given two doses of MenACWY control vaccine.

The time point label, read with the paper, signifies: baseline before first vaccination. The vaccinee samples were drawn from two UK trials, COV001 and COV002, one of which was a single-blind randomized controlled phase 2/3 trial testing AZD1222 (ChAdOx1 nCoV-19) in healthy adults. For TCRbeta chain sequencing, PBMC samples from trial participants were taken at day 0 and at day 28 after the second dose. Reading from cysteine to phenylalanine, the CDR3 counts 12 amino acids. The retained sequence is limited to the CDR3, 36 bases, with the frame set at the first base. From the germline V gene, CDR1 is SQVTM and CDR2 is ANQGSEA. The V end loses 4 bases and the J end loses 0 bases, and a stretch of 6 bases separates them. On the study overall, not on this receptor specifically: Conclusions about previously exposed vaccinees were limited because only six or seven AZD1222 recipients were SARS-CoV-2 seropositive at baseline. A significant rise in spike-specific TCR breadth and depth was observed after two AZD1222 doses relative to day 0 and relative to MenACWY recipients. Participants were mostly white British, with more females than males. The authors suggested clonal diversity may have been underestimated. Because no day 14 peak-response samples were available, repertoires were characterized only after the peak T cell response. CD4 TCRs associated with the vaccine covered the entire spike protein, and the dominant responses were in regions 160-218 and 743-854. Reportedly, almost half of the unique spike-specific TCRs recognized epitopes lying outside the regions that are mutated in the B.1.351 and B.1.1.7 variants. In the small 56-69-year group, the increase in depth fell short of significance, most likely because of low power.

The CDR3 regions of human TCRbeta chains were analyzed by immunosequencing. The published analysis was carried out like this. TCRs in the repertoires were compared against a reference library of SARS-CoV-2-specific TCRs that had been generated with the MIRA antigen-specificity platform. Breadth was defined as the fraction of unique TCRs that were SARS-CoV-2-associated. Depth was defined as the fraction of total T cells that were SARS-CoV-2-associated. Using the MIRA data, every spike-specific TCR was mapped to the spike region that the TCR reacted to and assigned to either a CD4 or a CD8 class. Log10-transformed breadth and depth values were compared by one-way ANOVA with Sidak's multiple comparisons tests. TCRdb limited this immuneACCESS table to in-frame rearrangements with V and J called. A share of clones is missing; checked studies link under half to unresolved V genes, and the rest is unexplained. That table gives V, J and clone size, and the DNA gave D and trimming. The sample table holds roughly 150,000 clones, of which roughly 92% were seen once. The ten largest make up more than 1.1% of the sample.

A note on this clone: No antigen is known for it. No quality values exist for individual bases; no much larger clone is one base distant. Other DNA sequences in the sample encode the same CDR3.

This TCR was recovered from an adult in good health. Material: peripheral blood, obtained on day 0 of AZD1222 vaccination. The chain is assembled from TRBV29-1 and TRBJ1-2; no D gene is confidently identified. This receptor carries the CDR3 CSVAGANYGYTF. The bases are TGCAGCGTTGCCGGAGCTAACTATGGCTACACCTTC.